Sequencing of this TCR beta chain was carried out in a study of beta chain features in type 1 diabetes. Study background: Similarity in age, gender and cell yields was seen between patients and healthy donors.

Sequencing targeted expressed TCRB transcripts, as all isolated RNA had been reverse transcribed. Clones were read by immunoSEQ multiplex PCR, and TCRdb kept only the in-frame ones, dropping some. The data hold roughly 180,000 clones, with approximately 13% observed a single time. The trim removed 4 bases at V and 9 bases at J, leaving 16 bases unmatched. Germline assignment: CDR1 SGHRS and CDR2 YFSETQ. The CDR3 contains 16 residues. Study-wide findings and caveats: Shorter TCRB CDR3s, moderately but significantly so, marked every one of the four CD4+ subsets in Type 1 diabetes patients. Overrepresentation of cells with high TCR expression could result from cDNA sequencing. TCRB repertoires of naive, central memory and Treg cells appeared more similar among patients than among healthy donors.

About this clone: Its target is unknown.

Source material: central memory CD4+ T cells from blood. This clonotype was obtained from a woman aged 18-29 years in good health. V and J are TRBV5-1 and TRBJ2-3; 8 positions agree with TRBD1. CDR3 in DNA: TGCGCCAGCAGCCAAGCTGGGACAGGACCTAGTTCAACGCAGTATTTT. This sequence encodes CASSQAGTGPSSTQYF.